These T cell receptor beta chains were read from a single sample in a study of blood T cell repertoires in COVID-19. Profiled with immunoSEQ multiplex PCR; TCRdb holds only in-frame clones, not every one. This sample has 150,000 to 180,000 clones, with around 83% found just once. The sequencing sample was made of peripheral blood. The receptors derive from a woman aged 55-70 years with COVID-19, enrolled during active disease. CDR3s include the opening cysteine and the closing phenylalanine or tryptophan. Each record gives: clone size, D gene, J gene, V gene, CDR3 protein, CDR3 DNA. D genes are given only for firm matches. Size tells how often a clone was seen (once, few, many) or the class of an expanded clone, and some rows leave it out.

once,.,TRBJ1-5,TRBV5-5,CASSPGPAMEPQHF,TGTGCCAGCAGCCCAGGTCCGGCAATGGAGCCCCAGCATTTT
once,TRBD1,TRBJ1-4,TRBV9,CASSPRGQGAEKLFF,TGTGCCAGCAGCCCACGAGGACAGGGGGCAGAAAAACTGTTTTTT
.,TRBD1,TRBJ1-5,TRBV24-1,CATKGGGNQPQHF,TGTGCCACCAAAGGGGGCGGGAATCAGCCCCAGCATTTT
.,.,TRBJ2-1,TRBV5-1,CASSLGGFSPSNEQFF,TGCGCCAGCAGCCTGGGAGGCTTCAGCCCGTCGAATGAGCAGTTCTTC
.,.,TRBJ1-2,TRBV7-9,CASSLESGGYGYTF,TGTGCCAGCAGCTTAGAGTCCGGAGGCTATGGCTACACCTTC
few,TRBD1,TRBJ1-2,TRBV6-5,CASSLGQAYGYTF,TGTGCCAGCAGTCTTGGACAGGCCTATGGCTACACCTTC
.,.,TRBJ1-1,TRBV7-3,CASSLKAGEEAFF,TGTGCCAGCAGCTTAAAAGCCGGGGAGGAAGCTTTCTTT
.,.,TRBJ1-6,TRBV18,CASSEDMQGSPLHF,TGTGCCAGCTCAGAAGACATGCAGGGTTCACCCCTCCACTTT
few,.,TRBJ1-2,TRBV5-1,CASSFRDGYTF,TGCGCCAGCAGCTTCCGGGATGGCTACACCTTC
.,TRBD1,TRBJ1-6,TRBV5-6,CASSLATGTEYNSPLHF,TGTGCCAGCAGCTTGGCTACCGGGACAGAGTATAATTCACCCCTCCACTTT
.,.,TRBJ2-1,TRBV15,CATSRDLSSYNEQFF,TGTGCCACCAGCAGAGACTTGAGCTCCTACAATGAGCAGTTCTTC
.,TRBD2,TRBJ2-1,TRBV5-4,CASSLELAGGQQFF,TGTGCCAGCAGCTTGGAACTAGCGGGGGGTCAGCAGTTCTTC
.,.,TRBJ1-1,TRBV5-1,CASSLAAVNTEAFF,TGCGCCAGCAGCTTGGCCGCGGTGAACACTGAAGCTTTCTTT
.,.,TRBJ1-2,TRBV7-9,CASSPDRVLGGYTF,TGTGCCAGCAGCCCGGACAGAGTCCTAGGTGGCTACACCTTC
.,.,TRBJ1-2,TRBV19,CASNNPSYGYTF,TGTGCCAGTAACAATCCGTCATATGGCTACACCTTC
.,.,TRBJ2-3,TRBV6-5,CASSYSAVDTQYF,TGTGCCAGCAGTTACTCCGCAGTCGATACGCAGTATTTT
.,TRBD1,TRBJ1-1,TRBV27,CASSRGTGNEAFF,TGTGCCAGCAGTCGCGGGACAGGGAATGAAGCTTTCTTT
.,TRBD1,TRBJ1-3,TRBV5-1,CASSLAGQGGISGNTIYF,TGCGCCAGCAGCTTGGCAGGCCAGGGGGGCATCTCTGGAAACACCATATATTTT
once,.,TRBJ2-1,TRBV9,CASSASGFPHNEQFF,TGTGCCAGCAGCGCTTCAGGGTTCCCACACAATGAGCAGTTCTTC
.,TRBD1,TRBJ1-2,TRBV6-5,CASSYGRGPVYGYTF,TGTGCCAGCAGTTACGGAAGGGGGCCCGTCTATGGCTACACCTTC
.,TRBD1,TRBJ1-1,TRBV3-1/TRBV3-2,CASSQPGQGENTEAFF,TGTGCCAGCAGCCAACCGGGACAGGGGGAGAACACTGAAGCTTTCTTT
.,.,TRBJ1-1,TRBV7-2,CASSNPHDPLGTEAFF,TGTGCCAGCAGCAACCCCCACGACCCACTAGGCACTGAAGCTTTCTTT
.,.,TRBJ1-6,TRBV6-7,CASSYSRDYNSPLHF,TGTGCCAGCAGTTACTCCAGGGACTATAATTCACCCCTCCACTTT
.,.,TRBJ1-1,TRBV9,CASSVVAGTGNTEAFF,TGTGCCAGCAGCGTAGTAGCGGGAACGGGGAACACTGAAGCTTTCTTT
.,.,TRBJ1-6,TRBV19,CASRRDSPGSPLHF,TGTGCCAGTAGGCGTGACAGTCCGGGTTCACCCCTCCACTTT
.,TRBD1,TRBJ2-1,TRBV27,CASSSEGQGRNEQFF,TGTGCCAGCAGTTCAGAAGGACAGGGAAGGAATGAGCAGTTCTTC
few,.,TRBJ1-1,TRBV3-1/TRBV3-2,CASSQYRENTEAFF,TGTGCCAGCAGCCAATACAGGGAGAACACTGAAGCTTTCTTT
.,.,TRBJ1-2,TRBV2,CASSEHRRGYGYTF,TGTGCCAGCAGTGAACACAGGAGGGGCTATGGCTACACCTTC
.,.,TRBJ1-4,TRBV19,CAKADRTNEKLFF,TGTGCCAAAGCGGACAGAACTAATGAAAAACTGTTTTTT
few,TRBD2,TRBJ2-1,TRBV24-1,CATSDSGTSEAYNEQFF,TGTGCCACCAGTGATTCAGGGACTAGCGAGGCCTACAATGAGCAGTTCTTC
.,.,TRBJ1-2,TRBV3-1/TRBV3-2,CASSFRRVEGYTF,TGTGCCAGCAGCTTCAGGCGGGTTGAAGGCTACACCTTC
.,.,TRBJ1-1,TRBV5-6,CASSPPGQPEAFF,TGTGCCAGCAGCCCACCCGGACAGCCTGAAGCTTTCTTT
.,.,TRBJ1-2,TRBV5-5,CASSHGTTYGYTF,TGTGCCAGCAGCCACGGAACTACTTATGGCTACACCTTC
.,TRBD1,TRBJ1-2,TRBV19,CASWVSDRGQKHGYTF,TGTGCCAGCTGGGTCTCGGACAGGGGGCAGAAACATGGCTACACCTTC
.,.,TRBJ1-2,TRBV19,CASSPRGVQIGYTF,TGTGCCAGTAGTCCCCGGGGGGTTCAGATTGGCTACACCTTC
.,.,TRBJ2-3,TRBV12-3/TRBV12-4,CASTNGDTQYF,TGTGCCAGCACTAACGGGGATACGCAGTATTTT
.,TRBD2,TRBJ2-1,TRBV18,CASRTLGLAGHFSYNEQFF,TGTGCCAGCCGGACCCTGGGGCTAGCGGGCCATTTCTCCTACAATGAGCAGTTCTTC
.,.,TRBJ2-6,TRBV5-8,CASSLGATGANVLTF,TGTGCCAGCAGCTTAGGGGCCACTGGGGCCAACGTCCTGACTTTC
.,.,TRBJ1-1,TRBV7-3,CASSLGVGRNTEAFF,TGTGCCAGCAGCTTAGGGGTGGGGCGGAACACTGAAGCTTTCTTT
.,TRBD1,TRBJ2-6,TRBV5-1,CASSGTGTGGAGANVLTF,TGCGCCAGCAGCGGAACCGGGACAGGGGGAGCTGGGGCCAACGTCCTGACTTTC
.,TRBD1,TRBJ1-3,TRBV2,CASSATGGRNTIYF,TGTGCCAGCAGTGCGACAGGGGGCAGAAACACCATATATTTT
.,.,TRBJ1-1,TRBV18,CASSPEFLNTEAFF,TGTGCCAGCTCACCAGAGTTCTTGAACACTGAAGCTTTCTTT